The 3 T cell receptor beta chains below all came from one sample that was sequenced in a study of regulatory T cells in long-lasting Graves disease. Time point here: newly diagnosed GD, antithyroid drugs for less than 3 months. From RNA extracted from PBMCs, the TCR library was made. Building of the TCR beta libraries involved iRepertoire HTBI primers and Arm-PCR of CDR3 regions. TCRdb reprocessed the multiplex PCR reads via MiXCR and lists one record per CDR3 protein. Here the sample spans about 530,000 distinct CDR3 sequences, approximately 16% being singletons. The same sample was also studied in work on T cells in Graves' hyperthyroidism and ophthalmopathy.

The specimen comprised peripheral blood mononuclear cells (PBMCs), sampled at new diagnosis, from a patient treated with antithyroid drugs. The receptors derive from a woman aged 40-65 years with Graves disease.

This clonotype appeared a few times. The chain carries TRBV7-9 and TRBJ2-1; D assignment may be TRBD1 or TRBD2 (7 bases each). The V and J ends lost 1 base and 16 bases respectively, with 23 bases between them. Germline assignment: CDR1 SEHNR and CDR2 FQNEAQ (reference sequence). The length of the CDR3 is 15 residues. The CDR3 DNA is TGTGCCAGCAGCTTAGGTTCTATCAGCGGGACAGAGTCTTTCTTC. It translates to CASSLGSISGTESFF.

This clonotype was found many times. J is TRBJ1-1 and V is TRBV3-1, with 7 bases aligning to TRBD1. V trimming: 1 base; J trimming: 0 bases; junction bases outside the gene matches: 2. The CDR3 extends over 15 amino acids. Germline-derived CDR1 and CDR2 are LGHDT and YNNKEL (reference sequence). CDR3: CASSQGDSLNTEAFF. CDR3 sequence (DNA): TGTGCCAGCAGCCAAGGGGACAGCCTGAACACTGAAGCTTTCTTT.

The chain employs TRBV19 and TRBJ2-3; D possibly corresponds to TRBD2 (5 bases). The V end was cut by 7 bases, the J end by 2 bases, with 13 bases between. Germline CDR1 LNHDA, CDR2 SQIVND (reference sequence). This CDR3 has 14 amino acids. The CDR3 loop is CASNHGRDTDTQYF. CDR3 nucleotides: TGTGCCAGTAACCACGGACGGGACACAGATACGCAGTATTTT.